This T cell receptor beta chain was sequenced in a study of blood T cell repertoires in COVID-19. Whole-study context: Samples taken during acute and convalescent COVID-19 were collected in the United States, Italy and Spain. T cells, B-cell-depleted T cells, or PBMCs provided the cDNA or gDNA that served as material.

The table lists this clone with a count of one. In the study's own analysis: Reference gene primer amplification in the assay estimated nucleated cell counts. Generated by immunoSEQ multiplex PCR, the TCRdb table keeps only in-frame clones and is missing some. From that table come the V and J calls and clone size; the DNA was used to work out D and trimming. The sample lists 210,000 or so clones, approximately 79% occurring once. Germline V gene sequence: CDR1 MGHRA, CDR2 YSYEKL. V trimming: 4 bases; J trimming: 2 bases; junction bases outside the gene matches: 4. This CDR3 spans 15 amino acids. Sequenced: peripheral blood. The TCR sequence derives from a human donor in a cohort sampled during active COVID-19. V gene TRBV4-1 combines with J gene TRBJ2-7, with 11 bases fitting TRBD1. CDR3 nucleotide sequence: TGCGCCAGCAGCCTCCCGGGACAGGGGGCCTACGAGCAGTACTTC. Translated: CASSLPGQGAYEQYF.